One sample yielded the 13 T cell receptor beta chains listed below, sequenced in a study of cytomegalovirus exposure and HLA in healthy donors. Sequencing was performed with immunoSEQ multiplex PCR; in TCRdb, only in-frame clones are kept and a portion is missing. The sample lists approximately 300,000 clones, more than 80% seen once, with over 0.8% in the top ten. What was sequenced was PBMCs. The receptors stem from a woman under 30 in good health and CMV-seronegative.

This clone is a singleton in its sample. The chain employs TRBV30 and TRBJ2-1; D is perhaps TRBD2 (6 bases). Germline CDR1 GTSNPN, CDR2 SVGIG (reference sequence). The CDR3 runs 14 residues. Trimming left V 8 bases short and J 7 bases short, with 21 bases between. Here the CDR3 DNA reads TGTGCCGGGTCCGTGACGGGACTCCCAAATGAGCAGTTCTTC. As protein: CAGSVTGLPNEQFF.

This chain uses TRBV4-3 with TRBJ2-7; 10 nucleotides align to TRBD1. This CDR3 region has 15 residues. V lost 4 bases, J lost 5 bases, and 8 bases stayed unmatched. The germline V gene encodes CDR1 LGHNA and CDR2 YSLEER. CDR3 nucleotide sequence: TGCGCCAGCAGCCCAGGGGACAGGGGTAGCGACGAGCAGTACTTC. Translated, it gives CASSPGDRGSDEQYF.

The chain is built from TRBV5-1 and TRBJ2-3; 9 bases map to TRBD1. The CDR3 sequence is 17 residues long. The germline gives CDR1 SGHRS, CDR2 YFSETQ. The J segment lost 1 base and the V segment lost 6 bases, leaving 12 bases of the junction unmatched. The CDR3 sequence is CASKMNPGQGGTDTQYF. The CDR3 bases are TGCGCCAGCAAAATGAATCCGGGACAGGGTGGCACAGATACGCAGTATTTT.

This chain links TRBV4-2 with TRBJ2-7; 7 nucleotides align to TRBD2. The CDR3 consists of 14 residues. The germline V gene has CDR1 LGHNA and CDR2 YNFKEQ. V shed 4 bases, J shed 5 bases, and the junction held 8 bases outside the gene matches. This chain's CDR3 is CASSRQRERDEQYF. CDR3 DNA: TGTGCCAGCAGCCGACAGCGGGAAAGGGACGAGCAGTACTTC.

The chain combines TRBV6-5 with TRBJ2-5, with TRBD1 matching over 8 bases. The trim removed 1 base at V and 2 bases at J, leaving 3 bases unmatched. This CDR3 contains 15 residues. Per the germline V gene, CDR1 is MNHEY and CDR2 is SVGAGI. The CDR3, as DNA: TGTGCCAGCAGTTACTTCGGGACAGGACAAGAGACCCAGTACTTC. Its protein is CASSYFGTGQETQYF.

This clone was observed a single time. The V gene is TRBV4-2, the J gene TRBJ2-7, with 7 bases aligning to TRBD1. Germline loops: CDR1 LGHNA, CDR2 YNFKEQ. There are 15 residues in the CDR3. The V and J ends lost 1 base and 0 bases, in that order; junction bases with no gene match: 3. The CDR3: CASSQARGNSYEQYF. CDR3 DNA: TGTGCCAGCAGCCAAGCCAGGGGGAACTCCTACGAGCAGTACTTC.

CDR3 in amino acids: CASSLGGGFYNEQFF. The CDR3 nucleotides read TGTGCCAGCAGCTTGGGAGGGGGCTTCTACAATGAGCAGTTCTTC. The chain recombines TRBV5-4 with TRBJ2-1; TRBD1 matches 7 bases. The length of the CDR3 is 15 residues. CDR1 is SGHNT, CDR2 YYREEE, per germline (reference sequence). V gave up 0 bases and J gave up 3 bases; unmatched junction bases: 3.

The V call is TRBV28, the J call TRBJ2-7; D is perhaps TRBD1 (5 bases). Germline-derived CDR1 and CDR2 are MDHEN and SYDVKM. V lost 3 bases and J lost 6, with 6 bases in between. The CDR3 sequence is 11 residues long. CDR3 in DNA: TGTGCCAGCAGTTTTACAGGCGAGCAGTACTTC. Its protein is CASSFTGEQYF.

The chain couples TRBV2 to TRBJ1-2; 10 positions match TRBD1. Trimming took 6 bases from V and 4 from J; bases not matched to a gene: 5. CDR1 is SNHLY, CDR2 FYNNEI, per germline. The CDR3 is made up of 14 amino acids. CDR3 coding DNA: TGTGCCAGCAGGGAGACAGGGGGCGGCTATGGCTACACCTTC. Translated, it gives CASRETGGGYGYTF.

The rearrangement links TRBV20-1 to TRBJ1-4; D remains ambiguous. There are 11 residues in the CDR3. Germline assignment: CDR1 DFQATT and CDR2 SNEGSKA (reference sequence). The germline V and J ends were trimmed by 6 bases and 8 bases, with 10 bases remaining between them. CDR3 coding DNA: TGCAGTGCCGGAGGCAAGGAAAAACTGTTTTTT. As protein: CSAGGKEKLFF.

J is TRBJ2-3 and V is TRBV28, with 14 bases identical to TRBD2. Trimming cost V 10 bases and J 8 bases; bases outside gene matches: 8. There are 14 residues in the CDR3. Germline CDR1 reads MDHEN; CDR2 reads SYDVKM. In DNA, the CDR3 is TGTGCCACCAGGGGGACTAGCGGGAGAGCTACGCAGTATTTT. Its translation is CATRGTSGRATQYF.

V gene TRBV19 combines with J gene TRBJ2-1, with TRBD2 matching over 13 bases. Germline V CDR1 and CDR2: LNHDA, SQIVND (reference sequence). Trimming cost V 7 bases and J 6 bases; bases outside gene matches: 6. The CDR3 is 15 residues long. CDR3 protein: CASTWTSGSGNEQFF. CDR3 nucleotides: TGTGCCAGTACCTGGACTAGCGGGAGCGGCAATGAGCAGTTCTTC.

This chain uses TRBV7-2 with TRBJ2-1, with D hard to call. CDR3 size: 12 residues. Germline CDR1 reads SGHTA; CDR2 reads FQGNSA. The V gene lost 5 bases and the J gene lost 10 bases, with 12 bases spanning the gap. The CDR3 nucleotides are TGTGCCAGCAGCCCGGAGCGTGGGGAGCAGTTCTTC. The encoded protein is CASSPERGEQFF.